This TCR beta chain was retrieved from a study of human T cells and chemical hapten exposure. Unique molecular identifiers were attached to individual cDNA molecules within the library. TCRdb reprocessed the RACE reads via MiXCR and lists one record per CDR3 protein. The table lists 95,000 to 150,000 distinct CDR3 sequences, roughly 12% of them singletons. Regarding time point: patch test 3, about 24 weeks after DPC sensitization. Treatment of the sample: therapeutic diphenylcyclopropenone sensitization with weekly scalp DPC. The germline CDR1 and CDR2 sequences are SQVTM and ANQGSEA. The CDR3 has 13 residues. Comments on this clonotype: A junction boundary mismatches the germline segment, possibly from a read error.

Sequenced material: whole blood, taken in connection with sensitization to the hapten diphenylcyclopropenone (DPC). The genes are TRBV29-1 and TRBJ1-2; D is ambiguous. The TCR comes from a woman aged 45-65 years with alopecia areata. Some clones in this sample may be carry-over from other donors' samples. CDR3 sequence reads: CSVEEYRVEGYTF. CDR3 DNA sequence: TGCAGCGTGGAAGAATATCGGGTTGAAGGCTACACCTTC.